The 27 T cell receptor beta chains below were found in one sample sequenced in a study of cytomegalovirus exposure and HLA in healthy donors. PCR employed 60 Vbeta and 13 Jbeta primers. This table comes from immunoSEQ multiplex PCR, and its TCRdb copy is limited to in-frame clones, with some not included. Among about 190,000 clones listed, roughly 81% were seen once. The specimen was PBMCs. These receptors were taken from a woman in her thirties in good health and CMV-seropositive.

This sequence joins TRBV6-6 and TRBJ2-7, with 9 bases fitting TRBD1. Germline lookup yields CDR1 MNHNY and CDR2 SVGAGI (reference sequence). The CDR3 is 16 amino acids. V shed 2 bases and J 1 base; nucleotides not matched to a gene: 6. In nucleotides, the CDR3 is TGTGCCAGCAGTTACAGGCCGACAGGGGGGTCCTACGAGCAGTACTTC. This translates into CASSYRPTGGSYEQYF.

The chain has TRBV28 and TRBJ2-3; 9 bases match TRBD2. Germline assignment: CDR1 MDHEN and CDR2 SYDVKM. Trimming took 2 bases from V and 4 from J; bases not matched to a gene: 19. The CDR3 spans 20 residues. The CDR3 reads CASSLAGVGGRARGADTQYF. CDR3 bases: TGTGCCAGCAGTTTAGCAGGCGTGGGCGGGAGGGCCCGTGGGGCAGATACGCAGTATTTT.

The chain links TRBV11-2 to TRBJ2-7; tentatively, D is TRBD1 (6 bases). The CDR3 is 13 amino acids. The germline V gene encodes CDR1 SGHAT and CDR2 FQNNGV. The germline V and J ends were trimmed by 10 bases and 1 base, with 14 bases remaining between them. The CDR3 region is CATTGQGSYEQYF. The CDR3 DNA is TGTGCCACTACAGGGCAAGGGTCCTACGAGCAGTACTTC.

This clone appeared a few times. The CDR3 loop reads CASSLGGGARAFF. The CDR3 DNA sequence: TGTGCCAGCAGTTTAGGAGGGGGCGCTCGGGCTTTCTTT. The chain joins TRBV27 to TRBJ1-1; 7 bases match TRBD1. This CDR3 comprises 13 residues. Trimming at V came to 2 bases and at J to 11 bases, leaving 8 bases not matched to a gene. The V gene's germline CDR1 is MNHEY and CDR2 SMNVEV (reference sequence).

The V gene is TRBV19, the J gene TRBJ2-7; a weak D match, TRBD1 (6 bases). From germline, CDR1 is LNHDA and CDR2 SQIVND (reference sequence). V lost 5 bases, J lost 3 bases, and 11 bases lay in between. The CDR3 runs to 13 residues. The CDR3 DNA reads as TGTGCCAGTAGTGCCCCGGACAGCTACGAGCAGTACTTC. Protein product: CASSAPDSYEQYF.

The V gene is TRBV9, the J gene TRBJ2-7; perhaps TRBD2 as D (5 bases). The CDR3 length is 14 residues. Germline lookup yields CDR1 SGDLS and CDR2 YYNGEE. V was pared by 0 bases and J by 5 bases, with 12 bases between. The CDR3 DNA is TGTGCCAGCAGCGTAGATCTAGTGGAGGACGAGCAGTACTTC. It codes for CASSVDLVEDEQYF.

The CDR3 spells CASSLSSPGGADTQYF. DNA for the CDR3: TGTGCCAGCAGCTTATCGTCCCCGGGAGGGGCCGATACGCAGTATTTT. This chain joins TRBV7-9 and TRBJ2-3, with 8 bases that match TRBD2. With V trimmed by 2 bases and J by 6 bases, 10 bases remained unmatched. There are 16 residues in the CDR3. Germline V lookup: CDR1 SEHNR, CDR2 FQNEAQ (reference sequence).

This clone was detected only once. The gene calls are TRBV27 and TRBJ1-4; 9 bases line up with TRBD1. CDR1 is MNHEY, CDR2 SMNVEV, per germline (reference sequence). The CDR3 is 16 amino acids. J lost 7 bases, V lost 6 bases, and 12 bases had no gene match. The CDR3 coding sequence is TGTGCCAGCAGCCCCCCCACAGGGGGCAAGGGTGAAAAACTGTTTTTT. Residues: CASSPPTGGKGEKLFF.

The chain carries TRBV5-4 and TRBJ2-7; possible D gene TRBD2, 5 bases. V lost 2 bases, J lost 5 bases, and 11 bases lay in between. Germline CDR1 and CDR2: SGHNT and YYREEE (reference sequence). The CDR3 is 13 residues long. Here the CDR3 reads CASSLRGRHEQYF. The CDR3 DNA is TGTGCCAGCAGCTTACGAGGGAGACACGAGCAGTACTTC.

This chain links TRBV2 with TRBJ1-1; D is undetermined. This CDR3 contains 15 residues. The V and J ends lost 3 bases and 0 bases respectively, with 11 bases between them. Germline CDR1 and CDR2: SNHLY and FYNNEI. CDR3 nucleotide sequence: TGTGCCAGCAGTGATTTGGGAGGCCTGAACACTGAAGCTTTCTTT. Translating gives CASSDLGGLNTEAFF.

The rearrangement joins TRBV27 to TRBJ1-1; D might be TRBD1 (5 bases). Germline values: CDR1 MNHEY, CDR2 SMNVEV (reference sequence). Trimming took off 8 bases at V and 4 bases at J, with 14 bases between the two ends. The CDR3 length is 13 residues. The CDR3: CASSIGGSTEAFF. The CDR3 DNA is TGTGCCAGCTCCATCGGGGGGAGCACTGAAGCTTTCTTT.

This clone occurred a few times. The V and J genes are TRBV19 and TRBJ1-3; no clear D gene. CDR1 is LNHDA and CDR2 is SQIVND in the germline V gene (reference sequence). Trimming removed 3 bases from V and 4 bases from J, with 10 bases in between. This CDR3 is built from 14 residues. CDR3 residues: CASSMGSPGNTIYF. The DNA for the CDR3 is TGTGCCAGTAGTATGGGCAGTCCCGGAAACACCATATATTTT.

The chain is built from TRBV12-5 and TRBJ1-2; 7 bases map to TRBD1. The junction had 2 bases not matched to a gene; V was cut back by 4 bases and J by 3 bases. There are 13 residues in the CDR3. From germline, CDR1 is LGHNT and CDR2 FRNRAP. The CDR3 DNA reads as TGTGCTAGTGGTTCGACAGGGTACTATGGCTACACCTTC. Amino acids: CASGSTGYYGYTF.

This clone was counted between two and nine times. The V and J genes are TRBV7-9 and TRBJ2-7, with 10 bases matching TRBD1. Germline CDR1 and CDR2: SEHNR and FQNEAQ (reference sequence). The CDR3 consists of 17 residues. The trim removed 0 bases at V and 0 bases at J, leaving 5 bases unmatched. CDR3 region: CASSLAPGTGASYEQYF. DNA of the CDR3: TGTGCCAGCAGCTTAGCGCCCGGGACAGGGGCCTCCTACGAGCAGTACTTC.

This clone was seen only once. V gene TRBV19 combines with J gene TRBJ1-1, with D possibly TRBD1 on 5 matching bases. The CDR3 runs to 14 residues. Germline CDR1 LNHDA, CDR2 SQIVND (reference sequence). V gave up 5 bases and J gave up 5 bases, with 15 bases separating them. CDR3 DNA sequence: TGTGCCAGTAGTCCCGCCGGGGGTAGGACTGAAGCTTTCTTT. It is translated as CASSPAGGRTEAFF. Combining the CDR3 with reference TRBV19 and TRBJ1-1 gives the whole variable domain DGGITQSPKYLFRKEGQNVTLSCEQNLNHDAMYWYRQDPGQGLRLIYYSQIVNDFQKGDIAEGYSVSREKKESFPLTVTSAQKNPTAFYLCASSPAGGRTEAFFGQGTRLTVV.

V gene TRBV4-1 combines with J gene TRBJ2-7; D possibly corresponds to TRBD1 (6 bases). V was pared by 3 bases and J by 0 bases, with 15 bases between. Germline V gene sequence: CDR1 MGHRA, CDR2 YSYEKL. The length of the CDR3 is 16 residues. In DNA form, the CDR3 reads TGCGCCAGCAGCCATCCCTCGACAGGAATCTCCTACGAGCAGTACTTC. Amino acid sequence: CASSHPSTGISYEQYF.

This clone was detected only once. This chain links TRBV5-6 with TRBJ1-2; D uncertain. The CDR3 has 13 residues. V was shortened by 2 bases and J by 8 bases, with 13 bases between the two germline ends. CDR1 and CDR2 (germline): SGHDT, YYEEEE. CDR3 coding DNA: TGTGCCAGCAGCTTCAACAGTGGTTGGGGCTACACCTTC. The encoded protein is CASSFNSGWGYTF.

The genes are TRBV20-1 and TRBJ2-5, with no clear D. The CDR3 sequence is 11 residues long. The V and J ends lost 2 bases and 7 bases respectively, with 8 bases between them. CDR1 is DFQATT, CDR2 SNEGSKA, per germline (reference sequence). The CDR3 DNA reads TGCAGTGCTAGACGAGCCGGGACCCAGTACTTC. Its translation is CSARRAGTQYF.

Notes on this clone: One end of the junction fails to match germline, which may point to a read error. V is TRBV5-1 and J is TRBJ2-7; TRBD2 might be the D (6 bases). This CDR3 region has 13 residues. The V gene's germline CDR1 is SGHRS and CDR2 YFSETQ. Here the CDR3 DNA reads TGCGCCAGCAGCTTGGTCGGGGGTGGCGAGCAGTGCTTC. Translated: CASSLVGGGEQCF. The full variable domain, rest sourced from reference TRBV5-1 and TRBJ2-7, is KAGVTQTPRYLIKTRGQQVTLSCSPISGHRSVSWYQQTPGQGLQFLFEYFSETQRNKGNFPGRFSGRQFSNSRSEMNVSTLELGDSALYLCASSLVGGGEQCFGPGTRLTVT.

The rearrangement joins TRBV4-1 to TRBJ1-6, with 7 bases lining up with TRBD1. The germline CDR1 and CDR2 sequences are MGHRA and YSYEKL. Trimming cost V 2 bases and J 7 bases; bases outside gene matches: 2. The CDR3 totals 14 residues. In DNA form, the CDR3 reads TGCGCCAGCAGCCAACGGGACAGCAATTCACCCCTCCACTTT. It translates to CASSQRDSNSPLHF.

V gene TRBV5-1 combines with J gene TRBJ2-2, with a weak D call TRBD2 (5 bases). Trimming cost V 6 bases and J 0 bases, with 12 bases left between them. The CDR3 is 15 residues long. The germline CDR1 and CDR2 sequences are SGHRS and YFSETQ. The CDR3 loop reads CASTSSAANTGELFF. The CDR3 DNA reads as TGCGCCAGCACTTCCTCAGCGGCGAACACCGGGGAGCTGTTTTTT. Full variable domain (outside the CDR3, taken from reference TRBV5-1 and TRBJ2-2): KAGVTQTPRYLIKTRGQQVTLSCSPISGHRSVSWYQQTPGQGLQFLFEYFSETQRNKGNFPGRFSGRQFSNSRSEMNVSTLELGDSALYLCASTSSAANTGELFFGEGSRLTVL.

The chain links TRBV28 to TRBJ2-4, with 7 bases fitting TRBD2. Germline V gene data show CDR1 as MDHEN and CDR2 as SYDVKM. The V and J ends lost 1 base and 0 bases, in that order; junction bases with no gene match: 18. The CDR3 extends over 21 amino acids. The CDR3 loop reads CASSLSPNAAGRPLAKNIQYF. DNA of the CDR3: TGTGCCAGCAGTTTATCCCCTAATGCAGCGGGAAGGCCTCTAGCCAAAAACATTCAGTACTTC.

This chain connects TRBV6-5 to TRBJ1-1; D not certain. The length of the CDR3 is 16 residues. Trimming left V 4 bases short and J 4 bases short, with 19 bases between. Germline CDR1 MNHEY, CDR2 SVGAGI. The CDR3 sequence: CASSSPSGGTLTEAFF. The DNA for the CDR3 is TGTGCCAGCAGTTCTCCCTCGGGAGGAACCCTCACTGAAGCTTTCTTT.

This clone has a handful of counts. This chain joins TRBV6-5 and TRBJ2-7; TRBD1 agrees at 7 bases. This CDR3 comprises 14 residues. V was clipped by 4 bases and J by 3 bases; unmatched bases: 6. Looked up from germline, CDR1 is MNHEY and CDR2 is SVGAGI. The CDR3 DNA follows: TGTGCCAGCAGTTCGGCAGGGGGTGGCTACGAGCAGTACTTC. Its translation: CASSSAGGGYEQYF.

The rearrangement links TRBV5-6 to TRBJ2-7, with 9 bases lining up with TRBD1. The ends lost 5 bases at V and 3 bases at J; junction bases unmatched: 12. Germline V gene lookup returns CDR1 SGHDT and CDR2 YYEEEE. This CDR3 has 16 amino acids. CDR3 amino acids: CASRMIRDRDSYEQYF. DNA of the CDR3: TGTGCCAGCAGGATGATCCGGGACAGGGATAGCTACGAGCAGTACTTC.

The chain recombines TRBV28 with TRBJ2-5; 9 bases are shared with TRBD2. The length of the CDR3 is 14 residues. With V trimmed by 1 base and J by 3 bases, 0 bases remained unmatched. Germline CDR1 is MDHEN and CDR2 is SYDVKM. For the CDR3, the DNA is TGTGCCAGCAGTTTATCTAGCGGGGAAGAGACCCAGTACTTC. Its protein is CASSLSSGEETQYF.

This clone was picked up one time. The chain joins TRBV27 to TRBJ2-1, with 7 positions matching TRBD2. V lost 3 bases and J lost 2; bases outside the gene matches: 4. The CDR3 length is 15 residues. Per the germline V gene, CDR1 is MNHEY and CDR2 is SMNVEV (reference sequence). As DNA, the CDR3 is TGTGCCAGCAGTTTCCCTAGCGGACCCTACAATGAGCAGTTCTTC. It translates to CASSFPSGPYNEQFF.